A selection of T cell receptor beta chains follows, all from one sample in a study of blood T cell repertoires in COVID-19. The data were produced by immunoSEQ multiplex PCR, yet TCRdb's version contains in-frame clones alone and is incomplete. The repertoire has approximately 150,000 clones, around four fifths of them found once; the top ten carry roughly 8%. Sequencing was performed on PBMCs or T cells enriched from blood (not recorded which). The receptor source for this set is a woman between 45 and 65 years old who had recovered from COVID-19. CDR3s include the opening cysteine and the closing phenylalanine or tryptophan. The D gene is left open where the match is weak.

d_call v_call cdr3_aa
TRBD2 TRBV7-8 CASSSRGLAEVYNEQFF
TRBD2 TRBV11-2 CASSLGIGGSYEQYF
. TRBV7-2 CASSLGPGEVYEQYF
TRBD1 TRBV19 CASTFGTEINQPQHF
. TRBV5-6 CASSSNRITDTQYF
. TRBV6-5 CASSYSGGYGYTF
TRBD1 TRBV19 CASSSTGTGPGNTIYF
. TRBV3-1/TRBV3-2 CASSQVRYEQFF
. TRBV27 CASSSGDDPYEQYF
TRBD1 TRBV2 CASSSGTGAEAFF
TRBD1 TRBV29-1 CSALGQGEYGYTF
. TRBV6-5 CASSLTFRETYGYTF
TRBD2 TRBV7-2 CASSSPGTRSYEQYF
TRBD2 TRBV10-3 CAISPGGTQTKLFF
. TRBV18 CASSPAGGYEQYF
. TRBV19 CASSLQGYDGYTF
. TRBV29-1 CSVVVEPNTEAFF
. TRBV6-5 CASTLQGLSYNEQFF
TRBD1 TRBV19 CASSSGQGASTGNTIYF
. TRBV6-6 CASSYARVRGELFF
TRBD2 TRBV4-3 CASKRGLAGSYEQYF
. TRBV10-3 CAIRQDRNEMNTIYF
. TRBV27 CASSLGRGHGYTF
TRBD1 TRBV6-5 CASSIRTGAYGYTF
TRBD1 TRBV18 CASSQGQGAYGYTF
TRBD2 TRBV2 CASSGAGGPRIEQYF
TRBD1 TRBV20-1 CSGGGFQPQHF
. TRBV7-8 CASSKNAGTEAFF
. TRBV7-8 CAVQGGGYGEAFF
TRBD1 TRBV10-3 CAASSGRDRSYEQYF
. TRBV18 CASSPDSSGNTIYF
. TRBV7-2 CASSLQPSVTEAFF
. TRBV7-6 CASSPLSTADTQYF
. TRBV5-1 CASSLSPGQLSNGYTF